The 27 T cell receptor beta chains below all came from one sample that was sequenced in a study of T-cell reconstitution after alpha-beta-depleted transplantation in children. Molecular barcoding with unique molecular identifiers was used for the TCRbeta library. TCRdb reprocessed the PCR reads with MiXCR, giving one entry per CDR3 protein. This sample has hundreds of thousands of distinct CDR3 sequences, with about 12% found just once. The sample consisted of PBMCs, taken before TCRalphabeta/CD19-depleted stem cell transplant. These receptors originate from a girl aged 2 to 9 with congenital amegakaryocytic thrombocytopenia, due to receive a stem cell transplant.

This clonotype has at least ten counts. The chain joins TRBV6-1 to TRBJ2-3, with 9 bases matching TRBD2. Germline V gene sequence: CDR1 MNHNS, CDR2 SASEGT. V shed 7 bases and J 6 bases; nucleotides not matched to a gene: 14. CDR3 length: 16 amino acids. The CDR3 DNA reads as TGTGCCAGCAATAGCGGGAGACTAGATGGTTTGGATACGCAGTATTTT. Translated, it gives CASNSGRLDGLDTQYF.

V and J are TRBV7-9 and TRBJ2-7; 13 bases line up with TRBD2. The CDR3 runs to 17 residues. V shed 5 bases, J shed 0 bases, and the junction held 7 bases outside the gene matches. Germline V CDR1 and CDR2: SEHNR, FQNEAQ (reference sequence). The CDR3 sequence is CASSPGLAGAISYEQYF. CDR3 bases: TGTGCCAGCAGCCCTGGACTAGCGGGAGCGATCTCCTACGAGCAGTACTTC.

Ten or more counts support this clonotype. V and J are TRBV5-1 and TRBJ2-3; D is ambiguous. CDR1 and CDR2 (germline): SGHRS, YFSETQ. The length of the CDR3 is 14 residues. The V end lost 4 bases, the J end lost 0 bases, and 9 bases lay between the germline ends. For the CDR3, the DNA is TGCGCCAGCAGCGCCGGGCCGAGCACAGATACGCAGTATTTT. It codes for CASSAGPSTDTQYF.

In its sample, this clonotype was seen a few times. The V call is TRBV7-7, the J call TRBJ2-3; D is unresolved. Trimming removed 4 bases at V and 4 bases at J, with 12 bases between. Looked up from germline, CDR1 is SSHAT and CDR2 is FNYEAQ (reference sequence). The CDR3 sequence is 14 residues long. The CDR3 DNA sequence: TGTGCCAGCAGCTCAGACCCGGCCGCAGATACGCAGTATTTT. This encodes CASSSDPAADTQYF. Full variable domain (remainder filled in from reference TRBV7-7 and TRBJ2-3): GAGVSQSPRYKVTKRGQDVTLRCDPISSHATLYWYQQALGQGPEFLTYFNYEAQPDKSGLPSDRFSAERPEGSISTLTIQRTEQRDSAMYRCASSSDPAADTQYFGPGTRLTVL.

This clonotype was observed at least ten times. The V gene is TRBV7-6, the J gene TRBJ2-1, with D perhaps matching TRBD1 or TRBD2 (5 bases each). Germline V gene data show CDR1 as SGHVS and CDR2 as FNYEAQ. V lost 5 bases, J lost 8 bases, and 13 bases lay in between. This CDR3 spans 13 amino acids. CDR3 protein: CASSQGGWDEQFF. The CDR3 region has the DNA TGTGCCAGCAGCCAGGGCGGGTGGGATGAGCAGTTCTTC.

In its sample, this clonotype was seen a few times. The gene calls are TRBV29-1 and TRBJ1-2; 8 bases fit TRBD1. Trimming removed 7 bases from V and 0 bases from J; junction bases left unmatched: 4. The germline CDR1 and CDR2 sequences are SQVTM and ANQGSEA. The CDR3 is 13 amino acids. CDR3 loop: CSARTGTNYGYTF. The CDR3 bases are TGCAGCGCCAGGACAGGGACTAACTATGGCTACACCTTC. The full variable domain, rest sourced from reference TRBV29-1 and TRBJ1-2, is SAVISQKPSRDICQRGTSLTIQCQVDSQVTMMFWYRQQPGQSLTLIATANQGSEATYESGFVIDKFPISRPNLTFSTLTVSNMSPEDSSIYLCSARTGTNYGYTFGSGTRLTVV.

The table lists this clonotype with many counts. This CDR3 reads CASSESFARNEQFF. As DNA, the CDR3 is TGCGCCAGCAGTGAGTCCTTTGCGAGAAATGAGCAGTTCTTC. V gene TRBV10-1 combines with J gene TRBJ2-1; D is uncertain. V was trimmed by 0 bases and J by 7 bases, leaving 10 bases between them. This CDR3 spans 14 amino acids. The V gene's germline CDR1 is WNHNN and CDR2 SYGVQD (reference sequence).

The chain employs TRBV7-6 and TRBJ2-7; the D is unclear. This CDR3 is 14 amino acids long. The ends were cut back, 1 base at V and 1 base at J, with 8 bases in the middle. From germline, CDR1 is SGHVS and CDR2 FNYEAQ. The CDR3 region has the DNA TGTGCCAGCAGCTTAGATATAAATTCCTACGAGCAGTACTTC. It translates to CASSLDINSYEQYF.

This clonotype was counted between two and nine times. The CDR3, as DNA: TGTGCCAGCAGTTTTTGGGCAGGGGGGATCAATGAGCAGTTCTTC. The encoded protein is CASSFWAGGINEQFF. The gene calls are TRBV12-3 or TRBV12-4 and TRBJ2-1, with TRBD1 as a possible D gene (7 bases). Trimming took 3 bases from V and 6 from J, leaving 15 bases between them. The CDR3 consists of 15 residues.

There are many counts of this clonotype. The chain uses TRBV20-1 and TRBJ2-1; 12 bases align to TRBD2. The CDR3 has 16 amino acids. After removal of 4 bases from V and 9 bases from J, the junction contained 13 bases not matched to a gene. Germline loops: CDR1 DFQATT, CDR2 SNEGSKA (reference sequence). The CDR3 loop reads CSATQPTSGRRGEQFF. DNA for the CDR3: TGCAGTGCTACACAACCGACTAGCGGGAGACGAGGTGAGCAGTTCTTC.

This chain joins TRBV20-1 and TRBJ1-5; D remains unclear. This CDR3 has 13 residues. With 3 bases removed from V and 6 bases from J, the gap between germline ends came to 12 bases. Germline CDR1 and CDR2: DFQATT and SNEGSKA (reference sequence). CDR3 coding DNA: TGCAGTGCTAGCTACCGCCGCGGTCAGCCCCAGCATTTT. Its translation: CSASYRRGQPQHF.

This chain links TRBV7-9 with TRBJ2-1; perhaps TRBD2 as D (5 bases). V shed 5 bases and J shed 7 bases, with 21 bases lying between them. The CDR3 runs 16 residues. Germline values: CDR1 SEHNR, CDR2 FQNEAQ (reference sequence). The DNA for the CDR3 is TGTGCCAGCAGCCCGACCGGGATTAGCTGGCGGAATGAGCAGTTCTTC. Translating gives CASSPTGISWRNEQFF.

This clonotype was observed many times. The chain couples TRBV29-1 to TRBJ2-1, with 11 bases that match TRBD2. The CDR3 contains 13 residues. After removal of 7 bases from V and 6 bases from J, the junction contained 5 bases not matched to a gene. CDR1 is SQVTM, CDR2 ANQGSEA, per germline. CDR3 in amino acids: CSGRLAGFNEQFF. CDR3 nucleotides: TGCAGCGGCCGACTAGCGGGATTCAATGAGCAGTTCTTC.

The V gene is TRBV5-1, the J gene TRBJ2-1; possible D gene TRBD2, 5 bases. The V end lost 4 bases, the J end lost 1 base, and 15 bases lay between the germline ends. The germline V gene encodes CDR1 SGHRS and CDR2 YFSETQ. The length of the CDR3 is 16 residues. This chain's CDR3 is CASSTGFAASYNEQFF. The CDR3 DNA reads TGCGCCAGCAGCACGGGATTCGCGGCGTCCTACAATGAGCAGTTCTTC.

At least ten counts were recorded for this clonotype. The rearrangement joins TRBV20-1 to TRBJ2-2; 7 nucleotides align to TRBD1. The ends lost 7 bases at V and 3 bases at J; junction bases unmatched: 8. The CDR3 spans 14 residues. Germline V gene data show CDR1 as DFQATT and CDR2 as SNEGSKA (reference sequence). CDR3 amino acids: CSVPTGLDTGELFF. DNA of the CDR3: TGCAGTGTCCCGACAGGGCTGGACACCGGGGAGCTGTTTTTT.

This clonotype was seen at least ten times. The chain employs TRBV10-2 and TRBJ1-6; D call uncertain. Trimming left V 3 bases short and J 10 bases short, with 16 bases between. This CDR3 region has 15 residues. The germline gives CDR1 WSHSY, CDR2 SAAADI. Here the CDR3 DNA reads TGCGCCAGCAGTGAAATCCGGGGTTCGCGGTCACCCCTCCACTTT. As protein: CASSEIRGSRSPLHF.

The table lists this clonotype with a few counts. The V and J genes are TRBV5-1 and TRBJ2-3; D gene unclear. V was shortened by 0 bases and J by 4 bases, with 15 bases between the two germline ends. Germline values: CDR1 SGHRS, CDR2 YFSETQ. CDR3 length: 16 residues. The DNA for the CDR3 is TGCGCCAGCAGCTTGGTAACCCAGGAAAGGGCAGATACGCAGTATTTT. Its translation: CASSLVTQERADTQYF.

This clonotype was seen only a few times. The chain is built from TRBV20-1 and TRBJ1-3, with D possibly being TRBD1 (6 bases). The CDR3 spans 14 residues. Germline CDR1 and CDR2: DFQATT and SNEGSKA (reference sequence). Trimming took 4 bases from V and 7 from J, leaving 17 bases between them. CDR3 residues: CSAISPAGANTIYF. The CDR3 nucleotides read TGCAGTGCTATTAGCCCCGCAGGGGCGAACACCATATATTTT.

Comments on this clonotype: No conserved phenylalanine or tryptophan ends this CDR3, so it is likely a read error. V is TRBV10-3 and J is TRBJ2-1; D remains ambiguous. The germline V gene has CDR1 ENHRY and CDR2 SYGVKD. The CDR3 extends over 12 amino acids. V was trimmed by 7 bases and J by 6 bases, leaving 10 bases between them. CDR3 region: CAITTKRNEQFL. The CDR3, as DNA: TGTGCCATCACCACAAAACGCAATGAGCAGTTCTTG.

This chain connects TRBV12-3 or TRBV12-4 to TRBJ2-2; D may be TRBD1 or TRBD2 (5 bases each). The V end lost 5 bases, the J end lost 7 bases, and 14 bases lay between the germline ends. This CDR3 is 14 amino acids long. CDR3 DNA sequence: TGTGCCAGCAGTGCTGGGGGATCGGGCGGGGAGCTGTTTTTT. Translation: CASSAGGSGGELFF.

The J gene is TRBJ2-1, the V gene TRBV5-4, with 7 bases that match TRBD2. The CDR3 consists of 16 residues. V gave up 3 bases and J gave up 2 bases; unmatched junction bases: 8. Germline CDR1 is SGHNT and CDR2 is YYREEE (reference sequence). CDR3 sequence: CASSYELASAYNEQFF. The CDR3 bases are TGTGCCAGCAGCTACGAACTAGCGTCGGCCTACAATGAGCAGTTCTTC.

The table lists this clonotype with many counts. This sequence joins TRBV20-1 and TRBJ1-6; possibly TRBD1 for D (5 bases). Germline loops: CDR1 DFQATT, CDR2 SNEGSKA (reference sequence). This CDR3 spans 16 amino acids. The germline V and J ends were trimmed by 0 bases and 1 base, with 10 bases remaining between them. CDR3 nucleotides: TGCAGTGCTAGAGATTGGGGGTCTTCCTATAATTCACCCCTCCACTTT. Its translation: CSARDWGSSYNSPLHF.

The chain joins TRBV5-1 to TRBJ1-5, with 11 bases aligning to TRBD1. Germline V gene sequence: CDR1 SGHRS, CDR2 YFSETQ. V dropped 2 bases and J dropped 2; count of bases not matched to a gene: 9. The CDR3 runs 18 residues. CDR3: CASSLRTGGLEGNQPQHF. CDR3 sequence (DNA): TGCGCCAGCAGCTTAAGGACAGGGGGCCTTGAGGGCAATCAGCCCCAGCATTTT.

This sequence joins TRBV10-3 and TRBJ2-7; 9 nucleotides align to TRBD2. The germline CDR1 and CDR2 sequences are ENHRY and SYGVKD. V lost 3 bases, J lost 6 bases, and 12 bases stayed unmatched. The CDR3 sequence is 16 residues long. The DNA of the CDR3 is TGTGCCATCAGTGACTACGTCGGGTCTAGCGGGGTCGAGCAGTACTTC. It translates to CAISDYVGSSGVEQYF.

In this sample, this clonotype turned up a few times. This chain uses TRBV7-9 with TRBJ1-5, with a weak D call TRBD1 (6 bases). This CDR3 spans 15 amino acids. In germline, CDR1 is SEHNR, CDR2 FQNEAQ (reference sequence). The V gene lost 1 base and the J gene lost 6 bases, with 13 bases spanning the gap. The CDR3 region has the DNA TGTGCCAGCAGCTTAGGTGAGGGGGGCGGTCAGCCCCAGCATTTT. Its protein product is CASSLGEGGGQPQHF.

The table lists this clonotype with many counts. This chain connects TRBV10-2 to TRBJ2-2; 7 bases are shared with TRBD2. The CDR3 loop spans 14 amino acids. CDR1 WSHSY and CDR2 SAAADI come from the germline V gene. V shed 2 bases and J 6 bases; nucleotides not matched to a gene: 3. The CDR3: CASSEGLVPGELFF. In DNA, the CDR3 is TGCGCCAGCAGTGAGGGACTAGTCCCCGGGGAGCTGTTTTTT.

This clonotype showed up just a few times. The genes are TRBV27 and TRBJ2-7, with 8 bases identical to TRBD1. The junction had 8 bases not matched to a gene; V was cut back by 8 bases and J by 2 bases. Germline V lookup: CDR1 MNHEY, CDR2 SMNVEV (reference sequence). The CDR3 runs to 14 residues. The CDR3 nucleotides are TGTGCCAGCTCCACTTGGACAGGGCCCTACGAGCAGTACTTC. It codes for CASSTWTGPYEQYF.